The clone carrying this T cell receptor (beta chain) was seen many times. As yet, its antigen is unknown. This specimen belongs to a study of human T cells and chemical hapten exposure. Study-level information: The study traced per-sample TCR yield variation mainly to small differences in pooled library volumes. Study-level points and caveats: There were significantly more large CDR3 similarity clusters among expanded TCRs than among controls. DPC sensitization left the count of TCRs above 1 in 1000 unchanged.

As to time point: pre-sensitization, week 0. Treatment denoted: therapeutic diphenylcyclopropenone sensitization with weekly scalp DPC. In the authors' methods: Sample TCR counts, which ranged from about 20,000 to 690,600, had a median of 95,638. TCRdb re-called the RACE reads through MiXCR, storing one row per CDR3 protein. These V and J calls originate from TCRdb's pipeline instead of the authors' own analysis. The table records 80,000 to 95,000 distinct CDR3 sequences, 8% to 10% of them present only once. Germline CDR1 reads SNHLY; CDR2 reads FYNNEI. The CDR3 extends over 14 amino acids. V lost 10 bases, J lost 2 bases, and 17 bases lay in between.

The TCR comes from a woman aged 35 to 49 with alopecia areata. Some clones in this sample may be carry-over from other donors' samples. The chain links TRBV2 to TRBJ2-5; the D gene could be TRBD1 or TRBD2 (5 bases each). The specimen was whole blood, collected in connection with sensitization to the hapten diphenylcyclopropenone (DPC). The DNA of the CDR3 is TGTGCCACCCGGCCCGGGACGGTACAAGAGACCCAGTACTTC. It translates to CATRPGTVQETQYF.